This T cell receptor (beta chain) was retrieved from a study of molecular identifiers for immune sequencing clone quantification. Naive CD8 T cell sorting was performed on the CD8+CD4-CCR7+CD45RA+ phenotype. The CDR3 loop spans 16 amino acids. The germline CDR1 and CDR2 sequences are SGHVS and FNYEAQ. For bulk TCR libraries, previously described methods and listed TCR primers were used. TCRdb processed the PCR reads anew with MiXCR; each CDR3 protein has one entry. This sample carries under 600,000 distinct CDR3 sequences, over 20% of them seen once, and the ten largest clones take about 0.84%. This clonotype has just a few counts. Just one base apart from a much larger clone, this may be a read error.

The source is a human donor in good health. Some libraries in this study had Jurkat cell RNA spiked in. Sample: naive CD8+ T cells from blood, with Jurkat cell RNA spiked in. Subset described: FACS-sorted CD8+CD4-CCR7+CD45RA+ naive T cells. V is TRBV7-6 and J is TRBJ2-3, with D possibly called TRBD1 or TRBD2 (5 bases each). The CDR3 sequence: CASSLYMGPSTDAQYF. DNA for the CDR3: TGTGCCAGCAGCTTATACATGGGACCCAGCACAGATGCGCAGTATTTT.